What follows are 18 T cell receptor beta chains derived from one specimen sequenced in a study of blood T cells in healthy people across ages (dated by TCRdb to 2013 to 2016). The library relied on 5' RACE. The sequencer listed for this sample is Illumina HiSeq 2500. A second roughly 7 to 11 cycle PCR used a sample-barcoded 5' primer and a J-beta primer mix. The raw public reads went through TCRdb reprocessing: fastp at Q25, MiXCR clone calling, in-frame beta chains kept. Each CDR3 protein appears once, grouped with its most common genes and DNA. The sample yields around 500,000 distinct CDR3 sequences; roughly a quarter were counted once. The top ten clonotypes cover over 3.5% of the sample. These data are also associated with another study on T cells of mothers and their children.

Specimen: blood. The source of these receptors is a boy aged 2 to 10 in good health.

A few counts support this clonotype. The CDR3 coding sequence is TGTGCCAGCAGCCCTCCGGACGGGTCCTACACCTTC. Encoded protein: CASSPPDGSYTF. The chain employs TRBV3-1 and TRBJ1-2; D is undetermined. The V and J ends lost 4 bases and 10 bases respectively, with 13 bases between them. The CDR3 runs to 12 residues. The germline V gene encodes CDR1 LGHDT and CDR2 YNNKEL (reference sequence).

Details on this clonotype: The junction and the germline gene differ at one end; a read error may be behind it. CDR3 sequence: CASSDSAGGNTGEQFF. Written as DNA, the CDR3 is TGTGCCAGCAGTGACTCAGCGGGAGGGAACACCGGGGAGCAGTTTTTT. The J gene is TRBJ2-2, the V gene TRBV6-4; TRBD2 matches 10 bases. Germline assignment: CDR1 MRHNA and CDR2 SNTAGT. The CDR3 length is 16 residues.

As to this clonotype: A read error may explain this, as a much larger clone is one base away. The CDR3 nucleotides read TGTGCCAGCAGTTACAGGGGGTTCTACGAGCAGTACTTC. Translated, it gives CASSYRGFYEQYF. The chain combines TRBV6-5 with TRBJ2-7, with D perhaps TRBD1 (6 bases). V dropped 2 bases and J dropped 3 bases, with 8 bases sitting between them. Germline loops: CDR1 MNHEY, CDR2 SVGAGI. The CDR3 contains 13 residues.

The J gene is TRBJ2-7, the V gene TRBV12-3 or TRBV12-4; 8 nucleotides line up with TRBD2. The DNA end is a closer match to TRBJ2-1, so the J assignment may be wrong. The CDR3 has 16 amino acids. In DNA, the CDR3 is TGTGCCAGCACTGGCGGGGGGCCCAAACCTTACAATGAGCAGTTCTTC. The encoded protein is CASTGGGPKPYNEQFF.

The chain carries TRBV9 and TRBJ2-7; 10 positions match TRBD2. This CDR3 region has 15 residues. Germline V lookup: CDR1 SGDLS, CDR2 YYNGEE. Trimming took 0 bases from V and 5 from J; bases not matched to a gene: 5. CDR3 DNA sequence: TGTGCCAGCAGCGTAGGCCTAGCGGGAGTCCACGAGCAGTACTTC. It codes for CASSVGLAGVHEQYF.

The chain couples TRBV3-1 to TRBJ1-4, with D possibly being TRBD1 (6 bases). Trimming stripped 2 bases from V and 3 bases from J, with 7 bases between. Germline V gene sequence: CDR1 LGHDT, CDR2 YNNKEL (reference sequence). This CDR3 is built from 14 residues. The CDR3 bases are TGTGCCAGCAGCCAACGGACAGCTAATGAAAAACTGTTTTTT. It codes for CASSQRTANEKLFF.

This clonotype turned up a few times. The gene calls are TRBV18 and TRBJ2-5, with a tentative D call TRBD1 (5 bases). CDR1 is KGHSH, CDR2 LQKENI, per germline. V dropped 2 bases and J dropped 1 base, with 8 bases sitting between them. The CDR3 runs 14 residues. Here the CDR3 reads CASSPLDSQETQYF. The CDR3, as DNA: TGTGCCAGCTCACCATTAGACAGCCAAGAGACCCAGTACTTC. Supplemented by reference TRBV18 and TRBJ2-5, the full variable domain reads NAGVMQNPRHLVRRRGQEARLRCSPMKGHSHVYWYRQLPEEGLKFMVYLQKENIIDESGMPKERFSAEFPKEGPSILRIQQVVRGDSAAYFCASSPLDSQETQYFGPGTRLLVL.

This chain's CDR3 is CASSPGLAGVGEQYF. CDR3 nucleotides: TGTGCCAGCAGTCCGGGACTAGCGGGAGTCGGTGAGCAGTACTTC. The rearrangement links TRBV28 to TRBJ2-7; 14 bases are a match to TRBD2. Germline CDR1 and CDR2: MDHEN and SYDVKM. The CDR3 runs 15 residues. V shed 5 bases, J shed 7 bases, and the junction held 7 bases outside the gene matches.

This clonotype showed up many times. The CDR3 is CASSQGPGNYEQYF. The CDR3 DNA reads TGCGCCAGCAGCCAAGGTCCAGGGAACTACGAGCAGTACTTC. This rearrangement joins TRBV4-3 to TRBJ2-7, with D perhaps matching TRBD1 (5 bases). V was cut by 1 base and J by 3 bases, with 10 bases left in between. Germline loops: CDR1 LGHNA, CDR2 YSLEER. There are 14 residues in the CDR3.

V and J are TRBV5-5 and TRBJ2-1; D unresolved. Trimming pared 4 bases from V and 10 bases from J, leaving 12 bases between. The germline V gene has CDR1 SGHKS and CDR2 YYEKEE (reference sequence). The CDR3 extends over 12 amino acids. This CDR3 is CASSPIGAEQFF. CDR3 coding DNA: TGTGCCAGCAGCCCTATAGGCGCAGAGCAGTTCTTC. Using reference TRBV5-5 and TRBJ2-1 for the parts outside the CDR3, the full variable domain is DAGVTQSPTHLIKTRGQQVTLRCSPISGHKSVSWYQQVLGQGPQFIFQYYEKEERGRGNFPDRFSARQFPNYSSELNVNALLLGDSALYLCASSPIGAEQFFGPGTRLTVL.

This chain joins TRBV7-9 and TRBJ1-4; tentatively, D is TRBD1 (6 bases). Per germline, CDR1 SEHNR and CDR2 FQNEAQ (reference sequence). The V end was cut by 3 bases, the J end by 7 bases, with 15 bases between. This CDR3 region has 15 residues. The CDR3 loop reads CASSLEQGTSEKLFF. CDR3 sequence (DNA): TGTGCCAGCAGCTTGGAGCAGGGGACAAGTGAAAAACTGTTTTTT.

Here the CDR3 DNA reads TGCAGTGCGGTCGGACTAGCGGGAGTAGGAGATACGCAGTATTTT. This translates into CSAVGLAGVGDTQYF. The chain recombines TRBV20-1 with TRBJ2-3; TRBD2 aligns across 13 bases. The V gene end was trimmed by 6 bases and the J gene end by 5 bases; junction bases not matched to a gene: 8. Per the germline V gene, CDR1 is DFQATT and CDR2 is SNEGSKA (reference sequence). This CDR3 contains 15 residues.

The J gene is TRBJ2-4, the V gene TRBV20-1, with a tentative D call TRBD2 (6 bases). The germline V gene encodes CDR1 DFQATT and CDR2 SNEGSKA (reference sequence). Trimming took 3 bases from V and 8 from J, leaving 11 bases between them. The CDR3 spans 12 residues. In DNA form, the CDR3 reads TGCAGTGCTAGGGCGGAGGGGTACATTCAGTACTTC. Its translation: CSARAEGYIQYF.

This clonotype was counted once. This chain links TRBV5-6 with TRBJ2-1; no clear D. CDR3 length equals 15 residues. V was pared by 4 bases and J by 3 bases, with 14 bases between. The germline CDR1 and CDR2 sequences are SGHDT and YYEEEE. The CDR3: CASSPGRINYNEQFF. CDR3 sequence (DNA): TGTGCCAGCAGCCCGGGCAGGATAAACTACAATGAGCAGTTCTTC.

The V gene is TRBV24-1, the J gene TRBJ2-2; D is unclear. This CDR3 is built from 13 residues. Deletions cut 2 bases from V and 3 bases from J, with 3 bases between. Germline CDR1 KGHDR, CDR2 SFDVKD. The CDR3 protein is CATSDYDTGELFF. DNA for the CDR3: TGTGCCACCAGTGATTATGACACCGGGGAGCTGTTTTTT.

Comments on this clonotype: A junction end diverges from the germline sequence, so it may reflect a read error. The V gene is TRBV12-3 or TRBV12-4, the J gene TRBJ2-3; 9 bases match TRBD2. The CDR3 spans 14 residues. CDR3 residues: CASSFIAGADMQYF. Written as DNA, the CDR3 is TGTGCCAGCAGTTTCATAGCGGGGGCAGATATGCAGTATTTT.

This rearrangement joins TRBV7-3 to TRBJ2-1, with a weak D call TRBD2 (7 bases). The V gene lost 2 bases and the J gene lost 4 bases, with 15 bases spanning the gap. The CDR3 is 16 residues long. CDR1 and CDR2 from the germline V gene are SGHTA and FQGTGA. In DNA, the CDR3 is TGTGCCAGCAGCTTAGGGGCGGGGGCCAGGTACAATGAGCAGTTCTTC. Its translation is CASSLGAGARYNEQFF.

Only a few counts were recorded for this clonotype. The chain joins TRBV3-1 to TRBJ2-3; D gene ambiguous. Germline assignment: CDR1 LGHDT and CDR2 YNNKEL (reference sequence). The germline V and J ends were trimmed by 4 bases and 2 bases, with 7 bases remaining between them. The CDR3 is made up of 13 amino acids. The DNA of the CDR3 is TGTGCCAGCAGCCGGCAGGACACAGATACGCAGTATTTT. It encodes CASSRQDTDTQYF.